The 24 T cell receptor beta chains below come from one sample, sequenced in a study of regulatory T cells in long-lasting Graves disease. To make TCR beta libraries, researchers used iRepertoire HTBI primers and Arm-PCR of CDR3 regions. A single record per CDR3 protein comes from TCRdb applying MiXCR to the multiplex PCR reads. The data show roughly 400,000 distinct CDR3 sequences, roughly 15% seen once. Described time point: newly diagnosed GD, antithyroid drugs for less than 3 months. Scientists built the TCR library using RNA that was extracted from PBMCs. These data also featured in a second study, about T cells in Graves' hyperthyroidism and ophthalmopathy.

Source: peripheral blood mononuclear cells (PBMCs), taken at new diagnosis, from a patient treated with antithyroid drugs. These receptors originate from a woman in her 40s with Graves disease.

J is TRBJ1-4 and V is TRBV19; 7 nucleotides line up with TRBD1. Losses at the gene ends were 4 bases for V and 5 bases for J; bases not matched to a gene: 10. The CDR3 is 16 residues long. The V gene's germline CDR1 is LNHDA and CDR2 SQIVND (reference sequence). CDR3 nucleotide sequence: TGTGCCAGTAGTAATCGTTTCTGGACAGGAAATGAAAAACTGTTTTTT. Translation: CASSNRFWTGNEKLFF.

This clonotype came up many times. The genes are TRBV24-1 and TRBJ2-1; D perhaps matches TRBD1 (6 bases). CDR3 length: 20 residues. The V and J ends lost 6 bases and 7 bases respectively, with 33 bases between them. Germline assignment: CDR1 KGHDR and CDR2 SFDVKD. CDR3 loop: CATSPAAQGRVGENVNEQFF. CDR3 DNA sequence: TGTGCCACCAGTCCGGCGGCACAGGGCCGAGTGGGGGAGAATGTAAATGAGCAGTTCTTC.

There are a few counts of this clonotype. The CDR3 DNA is TGTGCCAGCAGCTTAAGAGGCAGGGGGGACATTCAGTACTTC. The encoded protein is CASSLRGRGDIQYF. The rearrangement joins TRBV7-3 to TRBJ2-4; TRBD1 is a possible D gene (7 bases). This CDR3 is built from 14 residues. The V gene lost 1 base and the J gene lost 8 bases, with 12 bases spanning the gap. Germline assignment: CDR1 SGHTA and CDR2 FQGTGA.

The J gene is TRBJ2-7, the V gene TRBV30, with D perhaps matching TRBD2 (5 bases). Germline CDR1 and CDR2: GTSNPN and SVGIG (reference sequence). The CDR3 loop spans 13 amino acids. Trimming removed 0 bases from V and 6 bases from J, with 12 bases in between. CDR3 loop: CAWSVFGVGEQYF. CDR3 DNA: TGTGCCTGGAGTGTATTCGGGGTTGGCGAGCAGTACTTC. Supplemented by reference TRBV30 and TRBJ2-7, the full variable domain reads SQTIHQWPATLVQPVGSPLSLECTVEGTSNPNLYWYRQAAGRGLQLLFYSVGIGQISSEVPQNLSASRPQDRQFILSSKKLLLSDSGFYLCAWSVFGVGEQYFGPGTRLTVT.

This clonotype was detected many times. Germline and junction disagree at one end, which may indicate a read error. CDR3 amino acids: CASRLAGISGNTIYF. The CDR3 DNA is TGTGCCAGCAGGTTAGCCGGGATCTCTGGAAACACCATATATTTT. The gene calls are TRBV12-3 or TRBV12-4 and TRBJ1-3; no clear D. The CDR3 sequence is 15 residues long.

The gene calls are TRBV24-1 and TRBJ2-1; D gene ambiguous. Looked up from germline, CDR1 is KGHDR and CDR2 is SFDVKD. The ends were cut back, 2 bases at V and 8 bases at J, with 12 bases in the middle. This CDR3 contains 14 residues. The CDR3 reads CATSDSATTHEQFF. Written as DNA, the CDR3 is TGTGCCACCAGTGATTCAGCTACCACCCATGAGCAGTTCTTC.

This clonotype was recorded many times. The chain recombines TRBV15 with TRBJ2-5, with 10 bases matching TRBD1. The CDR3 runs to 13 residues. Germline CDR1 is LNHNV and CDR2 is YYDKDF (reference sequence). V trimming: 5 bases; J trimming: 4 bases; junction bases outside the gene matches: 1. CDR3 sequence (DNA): TGTGCCACCAGCGGGGACAGGGGAGAGACCCAGTACTTC. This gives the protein CATSGDRGETQYF.

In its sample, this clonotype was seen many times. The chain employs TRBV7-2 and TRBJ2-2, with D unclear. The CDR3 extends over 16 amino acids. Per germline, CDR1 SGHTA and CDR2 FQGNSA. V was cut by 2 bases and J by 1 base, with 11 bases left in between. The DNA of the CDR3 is TGTGCCAGCAGCTTAAGGAGCACACGGAACACCGGGGAGCTGTTTTTT. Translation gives CASSLRSTRNTGELFF.

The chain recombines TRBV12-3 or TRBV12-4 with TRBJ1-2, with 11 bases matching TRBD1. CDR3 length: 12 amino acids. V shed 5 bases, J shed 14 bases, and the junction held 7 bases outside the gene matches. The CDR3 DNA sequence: TGTGCCAGCAGTCACCCGGGACAGGGGGGAACCTTC. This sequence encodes CASSHPGQGGTF.

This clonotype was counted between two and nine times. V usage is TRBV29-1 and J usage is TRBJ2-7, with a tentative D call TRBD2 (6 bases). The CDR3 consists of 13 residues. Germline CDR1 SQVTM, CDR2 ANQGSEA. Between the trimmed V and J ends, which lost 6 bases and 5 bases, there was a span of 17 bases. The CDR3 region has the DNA TGCAGCGTCGGGGGTGTGTATCTCAACGAGCAGTACTTC. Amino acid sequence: CSVGGVYLNEQYF.

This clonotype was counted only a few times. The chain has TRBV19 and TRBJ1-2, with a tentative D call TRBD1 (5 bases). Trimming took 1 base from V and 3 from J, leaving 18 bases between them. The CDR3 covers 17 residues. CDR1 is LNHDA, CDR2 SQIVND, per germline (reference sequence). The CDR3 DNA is TGTGCCAGTAGTATAGGGAATCGTAGGGGACGGGACTATGGCTACACCTTC. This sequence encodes CASSIGNRRGRDYGYTF. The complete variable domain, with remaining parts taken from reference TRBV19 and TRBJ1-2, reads DGGITQSPKYLFRKEGQNVTLSCEQNLNHDAMYWYRQDPGQGLRLIYYSQIVNDFQKGDIAEGYSVSREKKESFPLTVTSAQKNPTAFYLCASSIGNRRGRDYGYTFGSGTRLTVV.

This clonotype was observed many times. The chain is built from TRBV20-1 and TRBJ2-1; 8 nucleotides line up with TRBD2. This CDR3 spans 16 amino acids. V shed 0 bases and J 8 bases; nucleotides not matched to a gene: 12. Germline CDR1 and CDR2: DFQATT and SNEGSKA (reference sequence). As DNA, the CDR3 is TGCAGTGCTAGAGACCCTATAGCGGGACTCTTCGATGAGCAGTTCTTC. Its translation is CSARDPIAGLFDEQFF.

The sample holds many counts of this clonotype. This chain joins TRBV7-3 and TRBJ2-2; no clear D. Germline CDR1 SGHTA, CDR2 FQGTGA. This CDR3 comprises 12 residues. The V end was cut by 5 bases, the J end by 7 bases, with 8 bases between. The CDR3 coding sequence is TGTGCCAGCAGCCGAGATGTCGGGGAGCTGTTTTTT. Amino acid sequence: CASSRDVGELFF. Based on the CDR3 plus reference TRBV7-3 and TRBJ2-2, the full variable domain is GAGVSQTPSNKVTEKGKYVELRCDPISGHTALYWYRQSLGQGPEFLIYFQGTGAADDSGLPNDRFFAVRPEGSVSTLKIQRTERGDSAVYLCASSRDVGELFFGEGSRLTVL.

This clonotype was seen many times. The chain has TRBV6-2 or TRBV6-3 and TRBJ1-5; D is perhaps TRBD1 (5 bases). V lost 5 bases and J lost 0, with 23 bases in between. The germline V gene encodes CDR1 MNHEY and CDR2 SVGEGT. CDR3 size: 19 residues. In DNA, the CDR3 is TGTGCCAGCAGTATTCTCCGGGGCCCCGGGGGGAATAGCAATCAGCCCCAGCATTTT. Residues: CASSILRGPGGNSNQPQHF.

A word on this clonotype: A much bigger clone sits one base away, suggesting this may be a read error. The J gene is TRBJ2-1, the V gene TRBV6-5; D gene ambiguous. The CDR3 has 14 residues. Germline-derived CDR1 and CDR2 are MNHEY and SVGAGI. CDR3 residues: CARSYGEPYNEQFF. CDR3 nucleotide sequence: TGTGCCAGAAGTTACGGTGAACCCTACAATGAGCAGTTCTTC.

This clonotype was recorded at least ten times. DNA of the CDR3: TGTGCCATCAGTGAGTGGTTTTTAAGGGGCACAGATACGCAGTATTTT. Translation gives CAISEWFLRGTDTQYF. The chain links TRBV10-3 to TRBJ2-3; no reliable D call. The CDR3 extends over 16 amino acids. The V gene's germline CDR1 is ENHRY and CDR2 SYGVKD. V was shortened by 1 base and J by 1 base, with 12 bases between the two germline ends.

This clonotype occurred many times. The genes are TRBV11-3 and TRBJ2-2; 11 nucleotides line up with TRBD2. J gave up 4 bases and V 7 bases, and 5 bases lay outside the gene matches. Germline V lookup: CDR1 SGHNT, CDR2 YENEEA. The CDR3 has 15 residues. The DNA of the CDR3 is TGTGCCAGCAACCGTGGGACTAGCGGCACCGGGGAGCTGTTTTTT. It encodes CASNRGTSGTGELFF.

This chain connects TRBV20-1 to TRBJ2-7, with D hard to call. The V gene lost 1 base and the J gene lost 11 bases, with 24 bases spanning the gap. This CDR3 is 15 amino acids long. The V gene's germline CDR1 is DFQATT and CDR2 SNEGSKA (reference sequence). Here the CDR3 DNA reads TGCAGTGCTAGAGGTCTTGGGGAACTGACCCCTCAGGAGTACTTC. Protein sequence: CSARGLGELTPQEYF.

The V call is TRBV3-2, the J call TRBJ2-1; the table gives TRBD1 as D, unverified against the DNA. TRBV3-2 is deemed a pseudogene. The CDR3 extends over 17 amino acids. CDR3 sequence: CASSQEGQTGAKDEQFF. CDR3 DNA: TGTGCCAGCAGCCAAGAAGGGCAGACAGGGGCCAAAGATGAGCAGTTCTTC.

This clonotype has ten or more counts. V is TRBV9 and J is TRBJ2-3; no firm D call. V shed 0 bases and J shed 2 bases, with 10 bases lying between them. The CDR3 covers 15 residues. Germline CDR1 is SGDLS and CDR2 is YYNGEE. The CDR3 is CASSVGPVLTDTQYF. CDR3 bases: TGTGCCAGCAGCGTAGGACCCGTCCTCACAGATACGCAGTATTTT.

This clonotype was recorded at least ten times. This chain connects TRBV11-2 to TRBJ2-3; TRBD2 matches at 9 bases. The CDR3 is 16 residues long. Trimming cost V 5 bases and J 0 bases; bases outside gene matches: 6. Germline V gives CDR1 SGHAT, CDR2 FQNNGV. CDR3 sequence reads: CASSPTGTSSTDTQYF. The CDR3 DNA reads TGTGCCAGCAGCCCTACAGGGACTAGCAGCACAGATACGCAGTATTTT.

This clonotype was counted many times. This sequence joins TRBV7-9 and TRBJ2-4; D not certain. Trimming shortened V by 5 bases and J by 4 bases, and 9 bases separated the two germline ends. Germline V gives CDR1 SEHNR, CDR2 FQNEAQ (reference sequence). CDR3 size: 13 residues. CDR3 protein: CASSPQSKNIQYF. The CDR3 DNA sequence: TGTGCCAGCAGCCCCCAGAGTAAAAACATTCAGTACTTC. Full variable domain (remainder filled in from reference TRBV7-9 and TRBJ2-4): DTGVSQNPRHKITKRGQNVTFRCDPISEHNRLYWYRQTLGQGPEFLTYFQNEAQLEKSRLLSDRFSAERPKGSFSTLEIQRTEQGDSAMYLCASSPQSKNIQYFGAGTRLSVL.

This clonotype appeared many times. The CDR3 protein is CASSILTGRAGELFF. Here the CDR3 DNA reads TGTGCCAGCAGCATATTAACAGGGAGGGCCGGGGAGCTGTTTTTT. The chain links TRBV11-2 to TRBJ2-2, with D perhaps TRBD2 (7 bases). The V end was cut by 5 bases, the J end by 6 bases, with 16 bases between. Per germline, CDR1 SGHAT and CDR2 FQNNGV. This CDR3 spans 15 amino acids.

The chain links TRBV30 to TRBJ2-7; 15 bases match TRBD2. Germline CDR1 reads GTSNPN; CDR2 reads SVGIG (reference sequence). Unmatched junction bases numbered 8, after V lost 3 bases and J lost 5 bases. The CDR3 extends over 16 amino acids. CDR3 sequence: CAWSDGLAGGPNEQYF. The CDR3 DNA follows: TGTGCCTGGAGCGATGGACTAGCGGGAGGGCCGAACGAGCAGTACTTC.